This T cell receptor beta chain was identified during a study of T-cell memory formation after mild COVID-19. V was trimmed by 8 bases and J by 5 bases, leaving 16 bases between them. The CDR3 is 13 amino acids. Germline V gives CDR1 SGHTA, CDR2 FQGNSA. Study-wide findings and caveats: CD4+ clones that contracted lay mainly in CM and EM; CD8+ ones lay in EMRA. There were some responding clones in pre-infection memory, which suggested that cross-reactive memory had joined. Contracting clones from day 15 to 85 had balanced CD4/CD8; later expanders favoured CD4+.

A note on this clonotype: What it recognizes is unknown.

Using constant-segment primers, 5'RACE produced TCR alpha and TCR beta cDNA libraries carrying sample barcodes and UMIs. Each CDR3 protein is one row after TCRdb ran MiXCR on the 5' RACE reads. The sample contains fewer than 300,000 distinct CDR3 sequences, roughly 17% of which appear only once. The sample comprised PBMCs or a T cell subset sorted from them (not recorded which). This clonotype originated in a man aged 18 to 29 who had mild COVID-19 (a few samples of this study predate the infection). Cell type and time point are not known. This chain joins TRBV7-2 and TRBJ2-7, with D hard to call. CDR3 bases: TGTGCCAGCTCCATCTTGCCCGCTAACGAGCAGTACTTC. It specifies CASSILPANEQYF.